The 23 T cell receptor beta chains listed next were all sequenced from one sample in a study of CD8 T cells in ankylosing spondylitis. TCRdb processed the 5' RACE reads anew with MiXCR; each CDR3 protein has one entry. The table records under 250,000 distinct CDR3 sequences, roughly 32% of them present only once. Input material: blood, either unsorted or a sorted T cell fraction (not recorded which). The receptors come from a male donor with ankylosing spondylitis or in good health (not recorded which).

J is TRBJ2-7 and V is TRBV7-9; 7 bases are shared with TRBD1. V lost 4 bases, J lost 5 bases, and 8 bases stayed unmatched. Looked up from germline, CDR1 is SEHNR and CDR2 is FQNEAQ (reference sequence). The CDR3 sequence is 14 residues long. The chain's CDR3 is CASSSRDRDHEQYF. As DNA, the CDR3 is TGTGCCAGCAGCTCCCGAGACAGGGACCACGAGCAGTACTTC.

The chain recombines TRBV29-1 with TRBJ2-1, with unresolved D. CDR1 SQVTM and CDR2 ANQGSEA come from the germline V gene. The CDR3 has 12 residues. V was clipped by 2 bases and J by 2 bases, with 4 bases between them. This CDR3 reads CSVEPTYNEQFF. In nucleotides, the CDR3 is TGCAGCGTTGAACCGACCTACAATGAGCAGTTCTTC.

J is TRBJ1-3 and V is TRBV9; TRBD1 aligns across 7 bases. CDR1 SGDLS and CDR2 YYNGEE come from the germline V gene. The CDR3 spans 13 residues. Germline trimming cut 4 bases from V and 3 bases from J; bases unmatched to any gene: 1. The CDR3 protein is CASSNRGGNTIYF. CDR3 sequence (DNA): TGTGCCAGCAGCAACAGGGGTGGAAACACCATATATTTT.

This clonotype showed up just a few times. The genes are TRBV20-1 and TRBJ1-1; D call uncertain. This CDR3 is built from 13 residues. Germline CDR1 is DFQATT and CDR2 is SNEGSKA (reference sequence). Trimming shortened V by 5 bases and J by 1 base, and 11 bases separated the two germline ends. The CDR3 region is CSAPHGKNTEAFF. DNA for the CDR3: TGCAGTGCTCCACATGGGAAGAACACTGAAGCTTTCTTT.

This rearrangement joins TRBV20-1 to TRBJ1-1; 8 nucleotides match TRBD1. Trimming at V came to 0 bases and at J to 2 bases, leaving 11 bases not matched to a gene. This CDR3 is 17 amino acids long. Per germline, CDR1 DFQATT and CDR2 SNEGSKA (reference sequence). The CDR3 sequence: CSARDTATGAGNTEAFF. CDR3 DNA sequence: TGCAGTGCTAGAGATACCGCGACAGGGGCGGGTAACACTGAAGCTTTCTTT.

On this clonotype: The junction does not match germline at one end; this may be a read error. The V and J genes are TRBV12-3 or TRBV12-4 and TRBJ1-1; TRBD1 might be the D (5 bases). The CDR3 runs 14 residues. The CDR3 nucleotides read TGTGCCGGCAGTCCGACAGCTGTGCACACTGAAGCTTTCTTT. Protein: CAGSPTAVHTEAFF.

V is TRBV12-3 or TRBV12-4 and J is TRBJ1-6; D might be TRBD1 (6 bases). The germline V and J ends were trimmed by 6 bases and 8 bases, with 11 bases remaining between them. The CDR3 sequence is 13 residues long. The DNA of the CDR3 is TGTGCCAGCAGCCCGGACAGCTATTCACCCCTCCACTTT. It yields the protein CASSPDSYSPLHF.

This clonotype was detected a few times. The rearrangement uses TRBV27 and TRBJ2-7; D is unresolved. Trimming removed 4 bases from V and 6 bases from J, with 10 bases in between. CDR1 and CDR2 from the germline V gene are MNHEY and SMNVEV (reference sequence). The CDR3 covers 12 residues. The CDR3 DNA reads as TGTGCCAGCAGTTCACTTCACTCCGAGCAGTACTTC. Amino acids: CASSSLHSEQYF.

This clonotype was recorded a few times. The chain is built from TRBV29-1 and TRBJ2-1; the D gene is possibly TRBD2 (6 bases). Trimming shortened V by 6 bases and J by 0 bases, and 9 bases separated the two germline ends. This CDR3 is 13 amino acids long. CDR1 is SQVTM and CDR2 is ANQGSEA in the germline V gene. The CDR3 region has the DNA TGCAGCGTGACCGGGAGCTCCTACAATGAGCAGTTCTTC. It is translated as CSVTGSSYNEQFF.

This sequence joins TRBV4-2 and TRBJ2-5; 7 bases are shared with TRBD2. In germline, CDR1 is LGHNA, CDR2 YNFKEQ. CDR3 length: 18 amino acids. J was trimmed by 5 bases and V by 4 bases; bases with no gene match: 19. The CDR3 protein is CASSPAKGPGTTLETQYF. DNA of the CDR3: TGTGCCAGCAGCCCAGCTAAGGGACCCGGGACTACCCTGGAGACCCAGTACTTC.

The chain employs TRBV6-1 and TRBJ2-3; TRBD2 aligns across 13 bases. V dropped 7 bases and J dropped 5; count of bases not matched to a gene: 9. CDR3 size: 16 residues. In germline, CDR1 is MNHNS, CDR2 SASEGT. CDR3 in DNA: TGTGCCAGCACCCGAGGACTAGCGGGGGTTGGAGATACGCAGTATTTT. Amino acids: CASTRGLAGVGDTQYF.

This clonotype was detected a few times. The rearrangement links TRBV29-1 to TRBJ1-6; D gene uncertain. With 2 bases removed from V and 9 bases from J, the gap between germline ends came to 11 bases. Germline V gives CDR1 SQVTM, CDR2 ANQGSEA. The CDR3 has 13 amino acids. The CDR3 DNA follows: TGCAGCGTTGAACCCGCTATTGGTTCACCCCTCCACTTT. Translated, it gives CSVEPAIGSPLHF.

This clonotype was seen only a few times. The J gene is TRBJ2-7, the V gene TRBV6-1; tentative D call: TRBD2 (6 bases). The CDR3 runs 13 residues. V gave up 7 bases and J gave up 2 bases, with 12 bases separating them. Germline lookup yields CDR1 MNHNS and CDR2 SASEGT. CDR3 sequence: CASKWGDPYEQYF. For the CDR3, the DNA is TGTGCCAGCAAATGGGGGGACCCCTACGAGCAGTACTTC.

The chain has TRBV12-3 or TRBV12-4 and TRBJ2-3, with D tentatively TRBD1 (5 bases). V lost 6 bases and J 1 base, leaving 11 bases between the germline ends. CDR3 length equals 14 residues. The CDR3 bases are TGTGCCAGCAGAGGGGTACACGGCACAGATACGCAGTATTTT. Translating gives CASRGVHGTDTQYF.

This clonotype was seen many times. The rearrangement joins TRBV9 to TRBJ1-5, with TRBD1 matching over 7 bases. CDR1 is SGDLS and CDR2 is YYNGEE in the germline V gene. J was trimmed by 1 base and V by 0 bases; bases with no gene match: 10. The CDR3 has 18 residues. CDR3 sequence reads: CASSVERSGTESNQPQHF. CDR3 DNA: TGTGCCAGCAGCGTAGAACGGTCGGGGACAGAAAGCAATCAGCCCCAGCATTTT.

The table lists this clonotype with a few counts. This rearrangement joins TRBV6-5 to TRBJ1-6; 7 nucleotides align to TRBD1. CDR3 length: 15 amino acids. V dropped 0 bases and J dropped 6; count of bases not matched to a gene: 2. Germline V CDR1 and CDR2: MNHEY, SVGAGI. As DNA, the CDR3 is TGTGCCAGCAGTTACTCGGGGACAGCTAATTCACCCCTCCACTTT. This translates into CASSYSGTANSPLHF.

The V and J genes are TRBV20-1 and TRBJ2-4; 10 bases agree with TRBD2. The CDR3 loop spans 17 amino acids. Germline V CDR1 and CDR2: DFQATT, SNEGSKA (reference sequence). V shed 2 bases, J shed 0 bases, and the junction held 7 bases outside the gene matches. Here the CDR3 reads CSARFLAGARAKNIQYF. The CDR3, as DNA: TGCAGTGCTAGATTTCTAGCGGGGGCCCGAGCCAAAAACATTCAGTACTTC.

This clonotype was counted at least ten times. The chain combines TRBV20-1 with TRBJ2-1; tentative D call: TRBD1 (6 bases). Trimming shortened V by 6 bases and J by 6 bases, and 15 bases separated the two germline ends. Germline CDR1 and CDR2: DFQATT and SNEGSKA (reference sequence). There are 13 residues in the CDR3. The CDR3 spells CSAYVLQGNEQFF. The CDR3 DNA is TGCAGTGCCTACGTCTTACAGGGCAATGAGCAGTTCTTC.

This sequence joins TRBV5-5 and TRBJ2-7; D perhaps matches TRBD1 (7 bases). CDR1 and CDR2 from the germline V gene are SGHKS and YYEKEE (reference sequence). The CDR3 runs 15 residues. Trimming pared 7 bases from V and 3 bases from J, leaving 20 bases between. The CDR3 DNA reads as TGTGCCAGCCGGCTCGGACAGGAGGGGTTCTACGAGCAGTACTTC. It codes for CASRLGQEGFYEQYF.

The V gene is TRBV29-1, the J gene TRBJ2-3; 13 bases agree with TRBD2. V dropped 3 bases and J dropped 2; count of bases not matched to a gene: 5. The germline CDR1 and CDR2 sequences are SQVTM and ANQGSEA. This CDR3 contains 16 residues. CDR3 bases: TGCAGCGTTGACGGGACTAGCGGGGAAAACACAGATACGCAGTATTTT. This sequence encodes CSVDGTSGENTDTQYF.

V and J are TRBV29-1 and TRBJ2-5, with 8 bases lining up with TRBD1. CDR1 is SQVTM, CDR2 ANQGSEA, per germline. CDR3 length: 13 amino acids. V was clipped by 6 bases and J by 5 bases; unmatched bases: 8. The CDR3 DNA follows: TGCAGCGTACCGACAGGGGTGGGGGAGACCCAGTACTTC. Protein sequence: CSVPTGVGETQYF.

The chain combines TRBV12-3 or TRBV12-4 with TRBJ1-5, with D uncertain. V was pared by 4 bases and J by 5 bases, with 9 bases between. The CDR3 is made up of 13 amino acids. CDR3 sequence: CASSSRSYQPQHF. As DNA, the CDR3 is TGTGCCAGCAGTTCCCGGTCTTATCAGCCCCAGCATTTT.

The V and J genes are TRBV5-5 and TRBJ2-1; the D is unclear. Trimming removed 2 bases at V and 5 bases at J, with 14 bases between. Germline CDR1 reads SGHKS; CDR2 reads YYEKEE (reference sequence). This CDR3 is 15 amino acids long. CDR3 DNA sequence: TGTGCCAGCAGCTTCCCAGACGGTGTGAACAATGAGCAGTTCTTC. Amino acid sequence: CASSFPDGVNNEQFF.